This TCR beta chain was identified in a study of shared clonotypes between healthy human individuals. Overall study context: Researchers drew samples from a couple of women and three men aged 18 to 49.

Germline loops: CDR1 ENHRY, CDR2 SYGVKD. The CDR3 runs 13 residues. V lost 6 bases, J lost 2 bases, and 11 bases lay in between. Assay used: immunoSEQ multiplex PCR; TCRdb lists only in-frame clones, some missing. The data contain roughly 2,000,000 clones, about 94% of them seen just once; the ten biggest clones take up 1% to 1.5%. Naive CD8 isolation took CD45RO-negative cells positively selected for CCR7 and excluded terminally differentiated effector memory CD45RA+ cells. HIV-negative, healthy adults without recent acute infections or vaccinations were the donors. Every one of the donors was a Caucasian adult that lived in Nashville, Tennessee.

The chain couples TRBV10-3 to TRBJ2-7; tentatively, D is TRBD1 or TRBD2 (5 bases each). This sequence was found in a man younger than 30 in good health. Sequencing was done on a sample of naive CD8+ T cells sorted from blood. The CDR3 is CAISGTDTYEQYF. The CDR3 DNA follows: TGTGCCATCAGCGGGACCGATACCTACGAGCAGTACTTC.